This T cell receptor beta chain appears in the sequencing data of a study of T cells in Graves' hyperthyroidism and ophthalmopathy. This clonotype was recorded at least ten times. Trimming pared 3 bases from V and 3 bases from J, leaving 12 bases between. CDR1 is ENHRY and CDR2 is SYGVKD in the germline V gene. This CDR3 has 16 amino acids. The authors deemed Graves' hyperthyroidism stable absent ophthalmopathy progression within 18 months. The CDR3 regions of TCR beta were amplified from RNA transcripts. RT-PCR in the first round (using the HTBI primer set) targeted the TCR CDR3. TCRdb redid the calling of the multiplex PCR reads with MiXCR, one entry per CDR3 protein. The sample holds just over 550,000 distinct CDR3 sequences, approximately 44% seen once.

The chain is built from TRBV10-3 and TRBJ1-6; D is undetermined. The sequencing sample was made of peripheral blood or thyroid tissue (not recorded which). The TCR comes from a woman aged 18-29 years with Graves' hyperthyroidism. CDR3 sequence: CAISDGGPFYNSPLHF. The CDR3 bases are TGTGCCATCAGTGACGGAGGTCCTTTCTATAATTCACCCCTCCACTTT.